These 21 T cell receptor beta chains were sequenced from one sample in a study of a mutant IDH1 vaccine in newly diagnosed glioma. These receptors lack a known antigen. Profiled with immunoSEQ multiplex PCR; TCRdb holds only in-frame clones, not every one. The sample lists 58,000 or so clones; approximately 87% were seen once. Described time point: week 35, safety follow-up. What each vaccine dose contained was 300 ug of mutant IDH1 20-mer peptide, accompanied by topical imiquimod. The sample in question was PBMCs, obtained from a glioma patient whose treatment included an IDH1 peptide vaccine. The receptors stem from a man aged 40-49 years with glioma.

As for this clone: Mismatch with germline at one junction end may stem from a read error. V and J are TRBV7-7 and TRBJ2-6; possibly TRBD1 for D (6 bases). CDR3 size: 18 residues. The germline V gene encodes CDR1 SSHAT and CDR2 FNYEAQ (reference sequence). DNA of the CDR3: TGTGCTAGCAGTCCCACAGGGACGCCCCGCTCTGGGGCCAACGTCCTGACTTTC. Its translation: CASSPTGTPRSGANVLTF.

The chain is built from TRBV5-4 and TRBJ1-1, with 12 bases fitting TRBD1. V dropped 4 bases and J dropped 1; count of bases not matched to a gene: 8. The CDR3 sequence is 17 residues long. The germline V gene encodes CDR1 SGHNT and CDR2 YYREEE (reference sequence). The CDR3 DNA reads TGTGCCAGCAGCAACCGGGACAGGGGGCTCGGGAACACTGAAGCTTTCTTT. Translating gives CASSNRDRGLGNTEAFF.

In this sample, this clone turned up once. The V call is TRBV7-9, the J call TRBJ1-3; unclear D gene. The germline CDR1 and CDR2 sequences are SEHNR and FQNEAQ (reference sequence). The CDR3 loop spans 17 amino acids. V lost 3 bases, J lost 0 bases, and 15 bases lay in between. In nucleotides, the CDR3 is TGTGCCAGCAGCTTGGCTCTTAGAGCGCCCTCTGGAAACACCATATATTTT. The encoded protein is CASSLALRAPSGNTIYF.

V gene TRBV5-4 combines with J gene TRBJ2-2, with 8 bases identical to TRBD2. The germline V gene has CDR1 SGHNT and CDR2 YYREEE (reference sequence). The CDR3 is 16 residues long. V trimming: 0 bases; J trimming: 1 base; junction bases outside the gene matches: 2. In DNA, the CDR3 is TGTGCCAGCAGCTTGGGGAGCGGGGGGAACACCGGGGAGCTGTTTTTT. This sequence encodes CASSLGSGGNTGELFF.

V is TRBV21-1 and J is TRBJ2-7; TRBD2 is the table's D call and was not checked against the DNA. TRBV21-1 is reported as a pseudogene. The CDR3 is 15 amino acids. In nucleotides, the CDR3 is TGTGCCAGCAGCAAAGCGGGACTAGGGACCTACGAGCAGTACTTC. Protein: CASSKAGLGTYEQYF.

The chain combines TRBV4-2 with TRBJ2-3; 12 bases line up with TRBD2. V lost 5 bases, J lost 1 base, and 4 bases stayed unmatched. The V gene's germline CDR1 is LGHNA and CDR2 YNFKEQ. The CDR3 covers 16 residues. CDR3 sequence (DNA): TGTGCCAGCAGCTCCCTAGCGGGAGGGCGCACAGATACGCAGTATTTT. Amino acids: CASSSLAGGRTDTQYF.

This rearrangement joins TRBV5-6 to TRBJ2-7, with no clear D. The CDR3 is 14 residues long. Germline loops: CDR1 SGHDT, CDR2 YYEEEE. Trimming left V 4 bases short and J 0 bases short, with 11 bases between. CDR3 residues: CASSETGRSYEQYF. The CDR3 DNA follows: TGTGCCAGCAGCGAAACCGGACGCTCCTACGAGCAGTACTTC.

This sequence joins TRBV18 and TRBJ1-5; weak D call: TRBD1 (5 bases). Germline V lookup: CDR1 KGHSH, CDR2 LQKENI. The CDR3 is 15 residues long. V gave up 3 bases and J gave up 6 bases, with 15 bases separating them. CDR3 in DNA: TGTGCCAGCTCACCTCCCGGGGGGAGCGGTCAGCCCCAGCATTTT. This codes for CASSPPGGSGQPQHF.

The rearrangement links TRBV2 to TRBJ2-7; 9 positions match TRBD2. Germline V gives CDR1 SNHLY, CDR2 FYNNEI. The J segment lost 6 bases and the V segment lost 6 bases, leaving 6 bases of the junction unmatched. The length of the CDR3 is 13 residues. CDR3 sequence (DNA): TGTGCCAGCAGGGGACTAGCCGGAGCCGAGCAGTACTTC. It is translated as CASRGLAGAEQYF.

V and J are TRBV4-1 and TRBJ2-7; D is possibly TRBD1 or TRBD2 (6 bases each). Per germline, CDR1 MGHRA and CDR2 YSYEKL. The CDR3 is 14 residues long. Between the trimmed V and J ends, which lost 4 bases and 3 bases, there was a span of 13 bases. The CDR3 loop is CASSRGDNLYEQYF. The CDR3 DNA is TGCGCCAGCAGCCGGGGGGACAACCTCTACGAGCAGTACTTC.

To note about this clone: This may be a read error, as it is one base from a much larger clone. The sample holds other DNA sequences that translate to the same CDR3. The CDR3: CASSRQMNTEAFF. The CDR3 DNA sequence: TGTGCCAGCAGCCGACAGATGAACACTGAAGCTTTCTTT. This chain links TRBV14 with TRBJ1-1, with D perhaps TRBD1 (5 bases). This CDR3 is 13 amino acids long. Trimming removed 4 bases from V and 0 bases from J, with 6 bases in between. Germline V gene sequence: CDR1 SGHDN, CDR2 FVKESK.

The chain uses TRBV19 and TRBJ2-7; D possibly corresponds to TRBD1 (6 bases). V shed 5 bases and J shed 4 bases, with 15 bases lying between them. CDR3 size: 14 residues. In germline, CDR1 is LNHDA, CDR2 SQIVND (reference sequence). The CDR3 DNA follows: TGTGCCAGTAGTCCCCTCGGCGGACAGTACGAGCAGTACTTC. Translation gives CASSPLGGQYEQYF.

This chain links TRBV29-1 with TRBJ2-2; D ambiguous. Germline V gene lookup returns CDR1 SQVTM and CDR2 ANQGSEA. CDR3 length: 10 residues. V gave up 3 bases and J gave up 7 bases, with 3 bases separating them. Here the CDR3 DNA reads TGCAGCGTTGATCTCGGGGAGCTGTTTTTT. Its translation is CSVDLGELFF.

The chain couples TRBV7-3 to TRBJ2-5; D assignment may be TRBD1 or TRBD2 (5 bases each). From germline, CDR1 is SGHTA and CDR2 FQGTGA. V was trimmed by 4 bases and J by 5 bases, leaving 17 bases between them. The CDR3 covers 15 residues. The DNA of the CDR3 is TGTGCCAGCAGCTCTTCGGGTTTCGGGGCGGAGACCCAGTACTTC. As protein: CASSSSGFGAETQYF. Based on the CDR3 plus reference TRBV7-3 and TRBJ2-5, the full variable domain is GAGVSQTPSNKVTEKGKYVELRCDPISGHTALYWYRQSLGQGPEFLIYFQGTGAADDSGLPNDRFFAVRPEGSVSTLKIQRTERGDSAVYLCASSSSGFGAETQYFGPGTRLLVL.

The rearrangement links TRBV5-4 to TRBJ1-1, with D tentatively TRBD1 (5 bases). CDR1 is SGHNT and CDR2 is YYREEE in the germline V gene (reference sequence). Trimming removed 2 bases from V and 3 bases from J, with 17 bases in between. The CDR3 is made up of 16 amino acids. CDR3 sequence reads: CASSFSPLTGYTEAFF. CDR3 DNA sequence: TGTGCCAGCAGCTTTTCACCACTTACAGGCTACACTGAAGCTTTCTTT.

V gene TRBV29-1 combines with J gene TRBJ2-5; D might be TRBD1 or TRBD2, each matching 5 bases. The CDR3 is 14 residues long. Trimming cost V 4 bases and J 1 base, with 13 bases left between them. The V gene's germline CDR1 is SQVTM and CDR2 ANQGSEA. CDR3 nucleotides: TGCAGCGTTGGTGAGGGGACCTCCCAAGAGACCCAGTACTTC. Encoded protein: CSVGEGTSQETQYF.

The rearrangement uses TRBV2 and TRBJ2-6, with TRBD1 matching 7 bases. Germline trimming cut 6 bases from V and 2 bases from J; bases unmatched to any gene: 4. The CDR3 contains 15 residues. The germline V gene encodes CDR1 SNHLY and CDR2 FYNNEI. CDR3: CASRRTGAGANVLTF. In nucleotides, the CDR3 is TGTGCCAGCAGGAGAACAGGGGCTGGGGCCAACGTCCTGACTTTC.

This clone is a singleton in its sample. The chain combines TRBV7-2 with TRBJ1-3; unclear D gene. CDR1 and CDR2 from the germline V gene are SGHTA and FQGNSA. Trimming shortened V by 5 bases and J by 0 bases, and 11 bases separated the two germline ends. The CDR3 runs 15 residues. CDR3 nucleotides: TGTGCCAGCAGCCAACTTGGACTCTCTGGAAACACCATATATTTT. This translates into CASSQLGLSGNTIYF.

The gene calls are TRBV7-8 and TRBJ2-7; D gene ambiguous. V was clipped by 5 bases and J by 3 bases, with 11 bases between them. The germline V gene has CDR1 SGHVS and CDR2 FQNEAQ. The CDR3 is made up of 13 amino acids. The DNA for the CDR3 is TGTGCCAGCAGCCTACATGGAAACTACGAGCAGTACTTC. Protein product: CASSLHGNYEQYF.

The chain links TRBV28 to TRBJ1-5; D remains unclear. CDR3 size: 13 residues. Trimming took 6 bases from V and 0 from J, leaving 6 bases between them. Germline loops: CDR1 MDHEN, CDR2 SYDVKM. The CDR3: CASRDYSNQPQHF. The CDR3 nucleotides are TGTGCCAGCAGGGACTATAGCAATCAGCCCCAGCATTTT.

The chain links TRBV5-6 to TRBJ2-7, with D unclear. The CDR3 sequence is 16 residues long. V was cut by 0 bases and J by 0 bases, with 13 bases left in between. CDR1 is SGHDT, CDR2 YYEEEE, per germline. The CDR3 DNA sequence: TGTGCCAGCAGCTTGGATCTCATCCATCCCTCCTACGAGCAGTACTTC. Translation gives CASSLDLIHPSYEQYF.